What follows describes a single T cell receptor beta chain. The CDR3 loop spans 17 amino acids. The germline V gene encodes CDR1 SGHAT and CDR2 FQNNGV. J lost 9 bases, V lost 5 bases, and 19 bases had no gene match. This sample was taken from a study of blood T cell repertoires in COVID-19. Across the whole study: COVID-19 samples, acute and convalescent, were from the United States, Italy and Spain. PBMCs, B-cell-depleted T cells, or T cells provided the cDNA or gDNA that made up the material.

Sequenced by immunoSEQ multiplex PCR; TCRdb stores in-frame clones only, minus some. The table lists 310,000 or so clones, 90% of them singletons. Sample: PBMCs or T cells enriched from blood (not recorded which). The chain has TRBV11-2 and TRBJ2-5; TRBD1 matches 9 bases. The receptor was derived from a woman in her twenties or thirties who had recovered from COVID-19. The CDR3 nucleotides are TGTGCCAGCAGCATCTCGGGACAGGGTTTAGGCTTTGGGCCCCAGTACTTC. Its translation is CASSISGQGLGFGPQYF.